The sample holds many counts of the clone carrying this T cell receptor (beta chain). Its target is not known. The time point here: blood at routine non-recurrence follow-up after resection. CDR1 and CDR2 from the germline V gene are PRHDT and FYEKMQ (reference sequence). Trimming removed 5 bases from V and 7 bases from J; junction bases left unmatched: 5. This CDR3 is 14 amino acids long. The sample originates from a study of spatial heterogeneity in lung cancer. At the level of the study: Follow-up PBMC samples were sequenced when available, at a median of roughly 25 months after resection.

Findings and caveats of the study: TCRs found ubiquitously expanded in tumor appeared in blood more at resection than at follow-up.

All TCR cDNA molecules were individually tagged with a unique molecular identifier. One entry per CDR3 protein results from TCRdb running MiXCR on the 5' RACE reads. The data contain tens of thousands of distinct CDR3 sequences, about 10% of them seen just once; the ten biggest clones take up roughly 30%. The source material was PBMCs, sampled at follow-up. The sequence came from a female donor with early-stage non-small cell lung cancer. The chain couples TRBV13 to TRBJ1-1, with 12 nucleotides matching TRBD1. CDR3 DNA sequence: TGTGCCAGCAGCCCGGGACAGGGGGCTTATGAAGCTTTCTTT. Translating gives CASSPGQGAYEAFF.